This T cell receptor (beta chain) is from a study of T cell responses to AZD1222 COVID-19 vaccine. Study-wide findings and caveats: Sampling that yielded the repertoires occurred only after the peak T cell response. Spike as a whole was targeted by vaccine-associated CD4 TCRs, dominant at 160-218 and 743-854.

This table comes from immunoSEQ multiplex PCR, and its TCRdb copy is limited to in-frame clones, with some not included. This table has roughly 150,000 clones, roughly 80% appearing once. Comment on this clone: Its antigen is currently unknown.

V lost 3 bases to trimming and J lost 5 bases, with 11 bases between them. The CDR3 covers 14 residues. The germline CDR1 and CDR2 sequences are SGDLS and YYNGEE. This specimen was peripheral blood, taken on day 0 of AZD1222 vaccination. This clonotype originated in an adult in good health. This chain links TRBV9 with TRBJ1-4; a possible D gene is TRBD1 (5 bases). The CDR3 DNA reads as TGTGCCAGCAGCGGGGGCGCAGGGAATGAAAAACTGTTTTTT. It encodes CASSGGAGNEKLFF. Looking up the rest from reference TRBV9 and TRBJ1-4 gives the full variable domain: DSGVTQTPKHLITATGQRVTLRCSPRSGDLSVYWYQQSLDQGLQFLIQYYNGEERAKGNILERFSAQQFPDLHSELNLSSLELGDSALYFCASSGGAGNEKLFFGSGTQLSVL.